Listed here are 25 T cell receptor beta chains from one sample, sequenced in a study of cytomegalovirus exposure and HLA in healthy donors. The PCR had 60 Vbeta and 13 Jbeta primers. Produced via immunoSEQ multiplex PCR; TCRdb's table is partial and in-frame only. The sample contains about 80,000 clones, over 65% of which appear only once. Sequencing was performed on PBMCs. The receptors originated from a man aged 50 to 60 in good health and CMV-seronegative.

As regards this clone: Other DNA sequences from this sample encode an identical CDR3 as well. The chain combines TRBV19 with TRBJ1-1; D possibly corresponds to TRBD1 (5 bases). The V end lost 1 base, the J end lost 6 bases, and 9 bases lay between the germline ends. This CDR3 is built from 13 residues. Germline V gene data show CDR1 as LNHDA and CDR2 as SQIVND (reference sequence). CDR3 bases: TGTGCCAGTAGTATAGGGGGGAGGGCTGAAGCTTTCTTT. This codes for CASSIGGRAEAFF.

This clone appeared a few times. The J gene is TRBJ1-2, the V gene TRBV5-5; no clear D gene. The CDR3 runs to 15 residues. The V gene lost 0 bases and the J gene lost 2 bases, with 11 bases spanning the gap. Germline CDR1 is SGHKS and CDR2 is YYEKEE (reference sequence). The DNA for the CDR3 is TGTGCCAGCAGCTTGGGAGGGATCCTCAACTATGGCTACACCTTC. Translated, it gives CASSLGGILNYGYTF. The full variable domain, its missing parts supplied by reference TRBV5-5 and TRBJ1-2, is DAGVTQSPTHLIKTRGQQVTLRCSPISGHKSVSWYQQVLGQGPQFIFQYYEKEERGRGNFPDRFSARQFPNYSSELNVNALLLGDSALYLCASSLGGILNYGYTFGSGTRLTVV.

The rearrangement joins TRBV10-2 to TRBJ2-7, with TRBD1 matching over 7 bases. The CDR3 covers 15 residues. CDR1 WSHSY and CDR2 SAAADI come from the germline V gene. The ends lost 6 bases at V and 3 bases at J; junction bases unmatched: 11. CDR3 DNA: TGCGCCAGCAGCCCTGGGACAGCTGATCTCTACGAGCAGTACTTC. This encodes CASSPGTADLYEQYF.

V and J are TRBV4-1 and TRBJ2-1; 9 bases are shared with TRBD2. This CDR3 comprises 19 residues. Unmatched junction bases numbered 10, after V lost 0 bases and J lost 1 base. Germline CDR1 MGHRA, CDR2 YSYEKL. The CDR3 sequence: CASSQDPSGAFGSYNEQFF. The CDR3 DNA is TGCGCCAGCAGCCAAGATCCTAGCGGGGCCTTCGGTTCCTACAATGAGCAGTTCTTC.

This chain connects TRBV5-1 to TRBJ2-7; perhaps TRBD1 as D (5 bases). V dropped 0 bases and J dropped 6 bases, with 10 bases sitting between them. The CDR3 loop spans 13 amino acids. Germline lookup yields CDR1 SGHRS and CDR2 YFSETQ. The DNA for the CDR3 is TGCGCCAGCAGCTTGGCAGGGCCCCTCGAGCAGTACTTC. Protein: CASSLAGPLEQYF.

This clone turned up a few times. This chain uses TRBV11-2 with TRBJ2-1, with TRBD2 matching over 8 bases. Per germline, CDR1 SGHAT and CDR2 FQNNGV. The V and J ends lost 8 bases and 7 bases, in that order; junction bases with no gene match: 10. The length of the CDR3 is 14 residues. In nucleotides, the CDR3 is TGTGCCAGCTCCCACGGGGGGGCAGGGAATGAGCAGTTCTTC. Protein sequence: CASSHGGAGNEQFF.

The rearrangement links TRBV5-1 to TRBJ2-2, with D tentatively TRBD1 (6 bases). CDR1 and CDR2 from the germline V gene are SGHRS and YFSETQ. There are 15 residues in the CDR3. V was cut by 5 bases and J by 3 bases, with 14 bases left in between. The CDR3 region has the DNA TGCGCCAGCAGGGATTTGGGACACTACACCGGGGAGCTGTTTTTT. Translation gives CASRDLGHYTGELFF.

The V and J genes are TRBV12-5 and TRBJ1-5; D is possibly TRBD1 (5 bases). Trimming took off 3 bases at V and 5 bases at J, with 8 bases between the two ends. Germline V gene data show CDR1 as LGHNT and CDR2 as FRNRAP. The CDR3 loop spans 13 amino acids. The CDR3 region is CASGLGADQPQHF. The CDR3 coding sequence is TGTGCTAGTGGTTTAGGGGCCGATCAGCCCCAGCATTTT.

The gene calls are TRBV19 and TRBJ1-3; no firm D call. Trimming removed 8 bases at V and 1 base at J, with 9 bases between. The CDR3 runs 13 residues. Per germline, CDR1 LNHDA and CDR2 SQIVND (reference sequence). CDR3 protein: CASSYESGNTIYF. The CDR3 coding sequence is TGTGCCAGTTCCTATGAGTCTGGAAACACCATATATTTT.

V usage is TRBV25-1 and J usage is TRBJ1-2; D perhaps matches TRBD1 (5 bases). Trimming shortened V by 6 bases and J by 7 bases, and 12 bases separated the two germline ends. Germline CDR1 and CDR2: MGHDK and SYGVNS. The CDR3 has 12 residues. This chain's CDR3 is CASRPQGSGYTF. For the CDR3, the DNA is TGTGCCAGCAGGCCCCAGGGAAGTGGCTACACCTTC.

V and J are TRBV11-2 and TRBJ1-4; D ambiguous. Between the trimmed V and J ends, which lost 5 bases and 5 bases, there was a span of 9 bases. The germline V gene has CDR1 SGHAT and CDR2 FQNNGV. CDR3 length equals 13 residues. CDR3 amino acids: CASSPSRNEKLFF. For the CDR3, the DNA is TGTGCCAGCAGCCCTAGTCGCAATGAAAAACTGTTTTTT.

This sequence joins TRBV6-1 and TRBJ1-1; TRBD1 might be the D (5 bases). The V end lost 2 bases, the J end lost 4 bases, and 11 bases lay between the germline ends. Germline CDR1 and CDR2: MNHNS and SASEGT. CDR3 length: 14 residues. The CDR3 here is CASSESGRGTEAFF. The CDR3 DNA reads TGTGCCAGCAGTGAATCAGGGAGGGGCACTGAAGCTTTCTTT.

This chain links TRBV2 with TRBJ1-2; 8 positions agree with TRBD1. This CDR3 comprises 14 residues. The J segment lost 4 bases and the V segment lost 10 bases, leaving 11 bases of the junction unmatched. The germline V gene has CDR1 SNHLY and CDR2 FYNNEI. The CDR3 DNA follows: TGTGCCACCCAGAGTTCGGACAGGGTCTATGGCTACACCTTC. This translates into CATQSSDRVYGYTF.

This rearrangement joins TRBV5-8 to TRBJ1-3; D remains ambiguous. CDR3 length: 14 amino acids. Trimming stripped 4 bases from V and 0 bases from J, with 8 bases between. The germline gives CDR1 SGHTS, CDR2 YDEGEE. CDR3 amino acids: CASSREYSGNTIYF. For the CDR3, the DNA is TGTGCCAGCAGCCGAGAGTACTCTGGAAACACCATATATTTT. Looking up the rest from reference TRBV5-8 and TRBJ1-3 gives the full variable domain: EAGVTQSPTHLIKTRGQQATLRCSPISGHTSVYWYQQALGLGLQFLLWYDEGEERNRGNFPPRFSGRQFPNYSSELNVNALELEDSALYLCASSREYSGNTIYFGEGSWLTVV.

The V and J genes are TRBV7-8 and TRBJ2-3; perhaps TRBD2 as D (6 bases). The CDR3 length is 14 residues. Germline-derived CDR1 and CDR2 are SGHVS and FQNEAQ. Trimming shortened V by 6 bases and J by 6 bases, and 16 bases separated the two germline ends. Written as DNA, the CDR3 is TGTGCCAGCAGTTGGGACTTCTCCACCGATACGCAGTATTTT. Its protein product is CASSWDFSTDTQYF.

The chain couples TRBV9 to TRBJ2-2, with a possible D match to TRBD2 (5 bases). V shed 7 bases and J shed 6 bases, with 10 bases lying between them. This CDR3 contains 12 residues. CDR1 SGDLS and CDR2 YYNGEE come from the germline V gene. The CDR3 DNA reads TGTGCCAGCCCGCCGAGGGCCGGGGAGCTGTTTTTT. It encodes CASPPRAGELFF.

This sequence joins TRBV30 and TRBJ2-7, with D maybe TRBD2 (6 bases). Looked up from germline, CDR1 is GTSNPN and CDR2 is SVGIG (reference sequence). This CDR3 has 13 residues. Trimming removed 2 bases from V and 9 bases from J, with 17 bases in between. The CDR3 coding sequence is TGTGCCTGGAGTTCGGGACTCCAGGTTGGGCAGTACTTC. Amino acids: CAWSSGLQVGQYF. The whole variable domain, filled in from reference TRBV30 and TRBJ2-7, reads SQTIHQWPATLVQPVGSPLSLECTVEGTSNPNLYWYRQAAGRGLQLLFYSVGIGQISSEVPQNLSASRPQDRQFILSSKKLLLSDSGFYLCAWSSGLQVGQYFGPGTRLTVT.

This clone was seen more than once but under ten times. The chain employs TRBV28 and TRBJ2-7, with 8 nucleotides matching TRBD1. From germline, CDR1 is MDHEN and CDR2 SYDVKM. The CDR3 loop spans 15 amino acids. The junction had 6 bases not matched to a gene; V was cut back by 2 bases and J by 3 bases. The CDR3 DNA reads as TGTGCCAGCAGTTTAGGAACAGGGGGGTTCTACGAGCAGTACTTC. This encodes CASSLGTGGFYEQYF.

The V call is TRBV7-3, the J call TRBJ2-5; 7 bases are a match to TRBD1. Per the germline V gene, CDR1 is SGHTA and CDR2 is FQGTGA. The ends lost 3 bases at V and 4 bases at J; junction bases unmatched: 5. This CDR3 is 14 amino acids long. The DNA for the CDR3 is TGTGCCAGCAGCTTGGGTCCAGGGGGAGAGACCCAGTACTTC. Residues: CASSLGPGGETQYF.

This chain joins TRBV2 and TRBJ1-2; TRBD1 might be the D (6 bases). The CDR3 is made up of 14 amino acids. The V gene lost 4 bases and the J gene lost 0 bases, with 9 bases spanning the gap. Per the germline V gene, CDR1 is SNHLY and CDR2 is FYNNEI. The CDR3, as DNA: TGTGCCAGCAGTGCAGGACAGACTAACTATGGCTACACCTTC. The encoded protein is CASSAGQTNYGYTF. The entire variable domain, with the rest obtained from reference TRBV2 and TRBJ1-2, is as follows: EPEVTQTPSHQVTQMGQEVILRCVPISNHLYFYWYRQILGQKVEFLVSFYNNEISEKSEIFDDQFSVERPDGSNFTLKIRSTKLEDSAMYFCASSAGQTNYGYTFGSGTRLTVV.

CDR3 sequence (DNA): TGCGCCAGCAGCTTGGAGGCGGTCGGGCGGAGGGAAGATACGCAGTATTTT. This sequence encodes CASSLEAVGRREDTQYF. This rearrangement joins TRBV5-1 to TRBJ2-3, with a possible D match to TRBD2 (6 bases). Trimming cost V 0 bases and J 5 bases, with 19 bases left between them. CDR1 is SGHRS and CDR2 is YFSETQ in the germline V gene. The CDR3 consists of 17 residues.

CDR3 residues: CASGLPLLPPGQGTYEQYF. CDR3 DNA sequence: TGTGCTAGTGGTTTGCCACTCTTACCTCCGGGACAGGGGACCTACGAGCAGTACTTC. The chain uses TRBV12-5 and TRBJ2-7; 10 nucleotides match TRBD1. The junction had 15 bases not matched to a gene; V was cut back by 2 bases and J by 2 bases. The CDR3 spans 19 residues. Looked up from germline, CDR1 is LGHNT and CDR2 is FRNRAP.

The V and J genes are TRBV2 and TRBJ2-7; D possibly corresponds to TRBD1 (6 bases). Trimming left V 10 bases short and J 0 bases short, with 10 bases between. Germline-derived CDR1 and CDR2 are SNHLY and FYNNEI. The CDR3 is made up of 12 amino acids. The CDR3 sequence is CAIRDNSYEQYF. The CDR3 nucleotides are TGTGCCATCCGGGACAACTCCTACGAGCAGTACTTC.

The chain has TRBV6-1 and TRBJ1-3; D uncertain. This CDR3 has 15 residues. Germline V lookup: CDR1 MNHNS, CDR2 SASEGT. V lost 3 bases to trimming and J lost 0 bases, with 9 bases between them. The CDR3 loop is CASSDASSSGNTIYF. The DNA for the CDR3 is TGTGCCAGCAGTGACGCTAGTAGCTCTGGAAACACCATATATTTT.

The chain joins TRBV5-1 to TRBJ2-4; D not resolved. The germline gives CDR1 SGHRS, CDR2 YFSETQ. The length of the CDR3 is 16 residues. V was clipped by 0 bases and J by 0 bases, with 10 bases between them. Written as DNA, the CDR3 is TGCGCCAGCAGCTTGGATCTATCACTAGCCAAAAACATTCAGTACTTC. Translating it yields CASSLDLSLAKNIQYF.